Shown below are 25 T cell receptor beta chains from a single sample sequenced in a study of T cells in Graves' hyperthyroidism and ophthalmopathy. The investigators amplified TCR beta CDR3 regions from RNA transcripts. The primer set for the first-round RT-PCR of the TCR CDR3 was HTBI. TCRdb reprocessed the multiplex PCR reads with MiXCR, giving one entry per CDR3 protein. The table includes a few hundred thousand distinct CDR3 sequences, about an eighth detected once. The sample taken for sequencing was blood. Receptor source: a woman aged 18-35 years with Graves' hyperthyroidism.

The chain recombines TRBV6-5 with TRBJ1-6; D gene ambiguous. Trimming removed 2 bases at V and 8 bases at J, with 4 bases between. Germline lookup yields CDR1 MNHEY and CDR2 SVGAGI. The CDR3 extends over 12 amino acids. Here the CDR3 DNA reads TGTGCCAGCAGTTACCTGGATTCACCCCTCCACTTT. It codes for CASSYLDSPLHF.

This chain links TRBV6-2 or TRBV6-3 with TRBJ1-2; D gene ambiguous. Deletions cut 0 bases from V and 8 bases from J, with 7 bases between. Germline CDR1 MNHEY, CDR2 SVGEGT. The CDR3 covers 12 residues. CDR3 protein: CASSYSGRGYTF. CDR3 sequence (DNA): TGTGCCAGCAGTTACTCAGGGCGCGGCTACACCTTC.

In its sample, this clonotype was seen many times. The rearrangement joins TRBV19 to TRBJ2-4; D is tentatively TRBD1 or TRBD2 (5 bases each). Trimming cost V 3 bases and J 5 bases, with 11 bases left between them. CDR3 length: 14 residues. The germline CDR1 and CDR2 sequences are LNHDA and SQIVND (reference sequence). CDR3 in DNA: TGTGCCAGTAGTATCATGCAGGGAGAAAACATTCAGTACTTC. Its protein product is CASSIMQGENIQYF.

The rearrangement links TRBV20-1 to TRBJ2-1; 12 bases align to TRBD2. The ends lost 3 bases at V and 7 bases at J; junction bases unmatched: 4. This CDR3 is 14 amino acids long. The germline V gene encodes CDR1 DFQATT and CDR2 SNEGSKA (reference sequence). The CDR3 DNA reads as TGCAGTGCTAGGAAGACTAGCGGGAGTAATGAGCAGTTCTTC. This sequence encodes CSARKTSGSNEQFF.

The chain combines TRBV7-9 with TRBJ2-5, with unresolved D. Germline CDR1 reads SEHNR; CDR2 reads FQNEAQ (reference sequence). The CDR3 is 14 amino acids. Trimming took 2 bases from V and 0 from J, leaving 7 bases between them. The CDR3 DNA sequence: TGTGCCAGCAGCTTACTGTCCGACCAAGAGACCCAGTACTTC. Translation: CASSLLSDQETQYF. Using reference TRBV7-9 and TRBJ2-5 for the parts outside the CDR3, the full variable domain is DTGVSQNPRHKITKRGQNVTFRCDPISEHNRLYWYRQTLGQGPEFLTYFQNEAQLEKSRLLSDRFSAERPKGSFSTLEIQRTEQGDSAMYLCASSLLSDQETQYFGPGTRLLVL.

This clonotype was detected ten times or more. The gene calls are TRBV6-2 or TRBV6-3 and TRBJ1-1; D gene uncertain. Trimming pared 2 bases from V and 0 bases from J, leaving 13 bases between. Per the germline V gene, CDR1 is MNHEY and CDR2 is SVGEGT. The CDR3 consists of 16 residues. CDR3 in amino acids: CASSYARELVNTEAFF. CDR3 sequence (DNA): TGTGCCAGCAGTTACGCCCGGGAGTTAGTGAACACTGAAGCTTTCTTT.

This clonotype was counted at least ten times. V gene TRBV10-2 combines with J gene TRBJ2-7; 7 bases match TRBD1. This CDR3 has 14 residues. Germline V lookup: CDR1 WSHSY, CDR2 SAAADI. V lost 7 bases and J lost 5; bases outside the gene matches: 11. DNA of the CDR3: TGCGCCAGCATCCCTTCAGGGGGTCTACACGAGCAGTACTTC. This codes for CASIPSGGLHEQYF.

As concerns this clonotype: Since a much larger clone is just one base distant, this may be a read error. The rearrangement joins TRBV6-2 or TRBV6-3 to TRBJ2-7; no reliable D call. The germline gives CDR1 MNHEY, CDR2 SVGEGT. Deletions cut 8 bases from V and 3 bases from J, with 14 bases between. The CDR3 covers 13 residues. CDR3 sequence: CASGAWQLYEQYF. CDR3 nucleotide sequence: TGTGCCAGCGGTGCTTGGCAACTCTACGAGCAGTACTTC.

This clonotype was picked up many times. The V and J genes are TRBV7-9 and TRBJ1-1, with D unresolved. V was trimmed by 3 bases and J by 4 bases, leaving 12 bases between them. The CDR3 has 14 residues. The germline gives CDR1 SEHNR, CDR2 FQNEAQ (reference sequence). CDR3 protein: CASSFYPGVTEAFF. DNA for the CDR3: TGTGCCAGCAGCTTCTACCCAGGAGTCACTGAAGCTTTCTTT.

This clonotype was counted only a few times. The J gene is TRBJ1-6, the V gene TRBV10-1; 10 bases align to TRBD1. Germline V lookup: CDR1 WNHNN, CDR2 SYGVQD (reference sequence). V was pared by 0 bases and J by 7 bases, with 0 bases of the junction left unmatched. The CDR3 contains 15 residues. The CDR3 loop is CASSESGQGNSPLHF. The CDR3 coding sequence is TGCGCCAGCAGTGAGTCGGGACAGGGGAATTCACCCCTCCACTTT.

This clonotype occurred many times. The V and J genes are TRBV12-3 or TRBV12-4 and TRBJ2-1, with D possibly called TRBD1 or TRBD2 (5 bases each). V was shortened by 0 bases and J by 5 bases, with 5 bases between the two germline ends. The CDR3 length is 13 residues. The CDR3 here is CASSLAGDNEQFF. Written as DNA, the CDR3 is TGTGCCAGCAGTTTAGCGGGGGACAATGAGCAGTTCTTC.

Worth noting for this clonotype: A single base separates this from a much larger clone, so it may be a read error. The rearrangement links TRBV29-1 to TRBJ2-7; 9 nucleotides match TRBD1. V was pared by 7 bases and J by 4 bases, with 8 bases of the junction left unmatched. Germline CDR1 and CDR2: SQVTM and ANQGSEA. This CDR3 is built from 13 residues. CDR3 in amino acids: CSADSTGGYEQYF. CDR3 bases: TGCAGCGCTGACTCGACAGGGGGGTACGAGCAGTACTTC.

The chain links TRBV10-3 to TRBJ2-3; 10 nucleotides match TRBD2. The CDR3 totals 16 residues. Per the germline V gene, CDR1 is ENHRY and CDR2 is SYGVKD. J gave up 4 bases and V 6 bases, and 10 bases lay outside the gene matches. Here the CDR3 reads CAIRIDIAGGSDTQYF. The CDR3 DNA reads TGTGCCATCAGGATCGATATAGCGGGAGGATCAGATACGCAGTATTTT.

This clonotype occurred many times. V usage is TRBV6-1 and J usage is TRBJ2-7; 8 bases map to TRBD1. The CDR3 has 15 residues. Trimming cost V 4 bases and J 4 bases; bases outside gene matches: 9. The germline V gene encodes CDR1 MNHNS and CDR2 SASEGT. CDR3 DNA: TGTGCCAGCAGTGTCACCACAGGGGGAATTTACGAGCAGTACTTC. The encoded protein is CASSVTTGGIYEQYF.

The table lists this clonotype with many counts. The chain has TRBV9 and TRBJ2-1, with 9 bases fitting TRBD2. The germline gives CDR1 SGDLS, CDR2 YYNGEE. V lost 4 bases to trimming and J lost 9 bases; unmatched junction nucleotides: 11. CDR3 size: 15 residues. CDR3 in DNA: TGTGCCAGCAGCCCCGGGACTAGCTACTTGGGTGAGCAGTTCTTC. This translates into CASSPGTSYLGEQFF. Full variable domain (outside the CDR3, taken from reference TRBV9 and TRBJ2-1): DSGVTQTPKHLITATGQRVTLRCSPRSGDLSVYWYQQSLDQGLQFLIQYYNGEERAKGNILERFSAQQFPDLHSELNLSSLELGDSALYFCASSPGTSYLGEQFFGPGTRLTVL.

This clonotype was seen many times. This sequence joins TRBV7-2 and TRBJ1-5; 8 bases are shared with TRBD1. Germline CDR1 reads SGHTA; CDR2 reads FQGNSA. CDR3 length: 15 residues. Unmatched junction bases numbered 9, after V lost 2 bases and J lost 9 bases. The CDR3 DNA is TGTGCCAGCAGCTTATCCGGACAGGGTGGGGCGCCCCAGCATTTT. Translated, it gives CASSLSGQGGAPQHF.

This clonotype showed up many times. The rearrangement uses TRBV7-8 and TRBJ2-7; a possible D gene is TRBD1 (7 bases). Trimming left V 0 bases short and J 2 bases short, with 11 bases between. The length of the CDR3 is 15 residues. Germline CDR1 reads SGHVS; CDR2 reads FQNEAQ. CDR3 residues: CASSLAGRGAYEQYF. Here the CDR3 DNA reads TGTGCCAGCAGCTTAGCCGGCAGGGGGGCCTACGAGCAGTACTTC. Filled out from reference TRBV7-8 and TRBJ2-7, the complete variable domain reads GAGVSQSPRYKVAKRGQDVALRCDPISGHVSLFWYQQALGQGPEFLTYFQNEAQLDKSGLPSDRFFAERPEGSVSTLKIQRTQQEDSAVYLCASSLAGRGAYEQYFGPGTRLTVT.

This clonotype has just a few counts. This chain links TRBV20-1 with TRBJ1-5; D gene uncertain. The CDR3 consists of 13 residues. Trimming cost V 3 bases and J 3 bases, with 9 bases left between them. Germline CDR1 reads DFQATT; CDR2 reads SNEGSKA (reference sequence). CDR3 in amino acids: CSASVNINQPQHF. The CDR3 DNA reads TGCAGTGCTAGCGTGAATATCAATCAGCCCCAGCATTTT.

This clonotype was counted a few times. V gene TRBV7-2 combines with J gene TRBJ1-1; D is uncertain. The CDR3 extends over 16 amino acids. The V and J ends lost 0 bases and 0 bases respectively, with 11 bases between them. Germline assignment: CDR1 SGHTA and CDR2 FQGNSA. CDR3 residues: CASSLADIVVNTEAFF. In nucleotides, the CDR3 is TGTGCCAGCAGCTTAGCAGATATTGTGGTGAACACTGAAGCTTTCTTT.

This clonotype has at least ten counts. This chain joins TRBV6-2 or TRBV6-3 and TRBJ1-1, with D uncertain. CDR3 length equals 15 residues. From germline, CDR1 is MNHEY and CDR2 SVGEGT. The V and J ends lost 3 bases and 1 base respectively, with 12 bases between them. In DNA, the CDR3 is TGTGCCAGCAGTTATGTGCGACCGCGGAACACTGAAGCTTTCTTT. It is translated as CASSYVRPRNTEAFF.

The V call is TRBV19, the J call TRBJ2-1; 12 positions agree with TRBD2. V gave up 7 bases and J gave up 5 bases; unmatched junction bases: 6. This CDR3 has 15 residues. The germline V gene has CDR1 LNHDA and CDR2 SQIVND (reference sequence). CDR3 region: CASTALAGGNNEQFF. In DNA, the CDR3 is TGTGCCAGTACCGCACTAGCGGGAGGAAACAATGAGCAGTTCTTC.

This clonotype was seen only a few times. V gene TRBV6-1 combines with J gene TRBJ1-2; 12 bases are a match to TRBD1. Germline CDR1 MNHNS, CDR2 SASEGT. The CDR3 contains 16 residues. J lost 4 bases, V lost 6 bases, and 9 bases had no gene match. This CDR3 reads CASRFGTGGIPYGYTF. The CDR3 DNA reads as TGTGCCAGCAGATTCGGGACAGGGGGCATCCCCTATGGCTACACCTTC.

This clonotype showed up many times. This chain connects TRBV7-9 to TRBJ2-3, with D unresolved. The CDR3 runs 16 residues. V gave up 1 base and J gave up 2 bases, with 13 bases separating them. Germline V gene data show CDR1 as SEHNR and CDR2 as FQNEAQ (reference sequence). This CDR3 reads CASSLVIRQITDTQYF. The CDR3 region has the DNA TGTGCCAGCAGCTTAGTGATCAGACAAATCACAGATACGCAGTATTTT.

This clonotype has at least ten counts. The J gene is TRBJ1-4, the V gene TRBV29-1, with 8 bases aligning to TRBD1. Germline trimming cut 6 bases from V and 6 bases from J; bases unmatched to any gene: 9. From germline, CDR1 is SQVTM and CDR2 ANQGSEA. The CDR3 is 14 amino acids. This CDR3 is CSVADRGRDEKLFF. CDR3 nucleotides: TGCAGCGTGGCCGACAGGGGTAGGGATGAAAAACTGTTTTTT.

This clonotype was observed at least ten times. The chain has TRBV3-1 and TRBJ2-5; possible D gene TRBD2, 5 bases. The V end lost 1 base, the J end lost 2 bases, and 5 bases lay between the germline ends. Per the germline V gene, CDR1 is LGHDT and CDR2 is YNNKEL (reference sequence). The CDR3 spans 13 residues. The CDR3 DNA sequence: TGTGCCAGCAGCCAAGGACTACAAGAGACCCAGTACTTC. Protein product: CASSQGLQETQYF.